Each of the 20 T cell receptor beta chains below was sequenced from the same sample in a study of PD-L1 blockade in urothelial cancer. Profiled with immunoSEQ multiplex PCR; TCRdb holds only in-frame clones, not every one. The sample yields 40,000 to 60,000 clones, 75% to 85% seen once. The time point: pretreatment peripheral blood. The material sequenced was PBMCs, taken around atezolizumab (anti-PD-L1) treatment. These receptors were taken from an older man with urothelial cancer.

This chain joins TRBV28 and TRBJ1-2; 7 positions agree with TRBD1. Unmatched junction bases numbered 9, after V lost 7 bases and J lost 4 bases. In germline, CDR1 is MDHEN, CDR2 SYDVKM. This CDR3 has 14 amino acids. The CDR3 nucleotides are TGTGCCAGCAATTCGCGGACAGGAGCCTATGGCTACACCTTC. This gives the protein CASNSRTGAYGYTF.

The chain joins TRBV2 to TRBJ2-3; TRBD1 is a possible D gene (6 bases). This CDR3 has 16 residues. Germline V gives CDR1 SNHLY, CDR2 FYNNEI. Trimming took 1 base from V and 3 from J, leaving 14 bases between them. Written as DNA, the CDR3 is TGTGCCAGCAGTGAAGTCGTGTATCAGGGGACAGATACGCAGTATTTT. Translating gives CASSEVVYQGTDTQYF.

This clone was observed once. This chain uses TRBV5-5 with TRBJ2-2; 7 nucleotides agree with TRBD1. This CDR3 contains 15 residues. After removal of 4 bases from V and 0 bases from J, the junction contained 3 bases not matched to a gene. CDR1 is SGHKS and CDR2 is YYEKEE in the germline V gene (reference sequence). The CDR3 reads CASSLGQPNTGELFF. The CDR3 DNA is TGTGCCAGCAGCCTGGGACAGCCGAACACCGGGGAGCTGTTTTTT.

The chain joins TRBV2 to TRBJ1-1; 9 bases are shared with TRBD1. The CDR3 is 20 amino acids. J gave up 0 bases and V 6 bases, and 20 bases lay outside the gene matches. Germline V gene sequence: CDR1 SNHLY, CDR2 FYNNEI. CDR3 bases: TGTGCCAGCAGGGGGCTTAAGGACAGGGGAGGTTCCGCGATGAACACTGAAGCTTTCTTT. It encodes CASRGLKDRGGSAMNTEAFF.

The chain is built from TRBV7-9 and TRBJ2-1; 7 nucleotides line up with TRBD2. Germline loops: CDR1 SEHNR, CDR2 FQNEAQ (reference sequence). V shed 7 bases and J 4 bases; nucleotides not matched to a gene: 10. This CDR3 region has 15 residues. The CDR3 nucleotides read TGTGCCAGCACCCCTAGCGGAACTTCTTACAATGAGCAGTTCTTC. Amino acids: CASTPSGTSYNEQFF.

In this sample, this clone turned up once. V and J are TRBV28 and TRBJ1-1; TRBD1 aligns across 8 bases. V gave up 4 bases and J gave up 5 bases; unmatched junction bases: 9. The CDR3 has 15 residues. CDR1 MDHEN and CDR2 SYDVKM come from the germline V gene. The CDR3 coding sequence is TGTGCCAGCAGTTCCCCCGGGACAGGAGGGACTGAAGCTTTCTTT. Its protein is CASSSPGTGGTEAFF.

The chain joins TRBV5-5 to TRBJ2-2, with 8 bases that match TRBD2. The germline V gene has CDR1 SGHKS and CDR2 YYEKEE (reference sequence). The CDR3 spans 17 residues. The V and J ends lost 2 bases and 5 bases, in that order; junction bases with no gene match: 11. CDR3 sequence reads: CASSLRSTVAGTGELFF. CDR3 DNA sequence: TGTGCCAGCAGCTTACGATCGACGGTAGCGGGGACCGGGGAGCTGTTTTTT.

The rearrangement joins TRBV19 to TRBJ1-1; D uncertain. Germline V lookup: CDR1 LNHDA, CDR2 SQIVND (reference sequence). V was pared by 5 bases and J by 5 bases, with 18 bases between. This CDR3 contains 15 residues. The CDR3 DNA follows: TGTGCCAGTAGTTCCGGCCCGGAAAGGAGAACTGAAGCTTTCTTT. Residues: CASSSGPERRTEAFF.

The CDR3 sequence is CASSLVAGASYEQYF. CDR3 in DNA: TGCGCCAGCAGCTTGGTGGCAGGGGCCTCCTACGAGCAGTACTTC. The genes are TRBV5-1 and TRBJ2-7, with a weak D call TRBD1 (6 bases). The CDR3 spans 15 residues. The V end lost 0 bases, the J end lost 0 bases, and 10 bases lay between the germline ends. Germline CDR1 reads SGHRS; CDR2 reads YFSETQ. The variable domain in full, completed from reference TRBV5-1 and TRBJ2-7, reads KAGVTQTPRYLIKTRGQQVTLSCSPISGHRSVSWYQQTPGQGLQFLFEYFSETQRNKGNFPGRFSGRQFSNSRSEMNVSTLELGDSALYLCASSLVAGASYEQYFGPGTRLTVT.

The chain recombines TRBV29-1 with TRBJ2-7; D possibly corresponds to TRBD2 (5 bases). This CDR3 comprises 14 residues. The germline V and J ends were trimmed by 4 bases and 3 bases, with 16 bases remaining between them. From germline, CDR1 is SQVTM and CDR2 ANQGSEA. The CDR3 here is CSVVAGYRGYEQYF. CDR3 nucleotides: TGCAGCGTTGTGGCTGGGTATCGGGGCTACGAGCAGTACTTC.

The rearrangement links TRBV6-1 to TRBJ2-2, with D possibly matching TRBD1 (5 bases). This CDR3 region has 16 residues. V was shortened by 2 bases and J by 5 bases, with 15 bases between the two germline ends. Looked up from germline, CDR1 is MNHNS and CDR2 is SASEGT. CDR3 in DNA: TGTGCCAGCAGTGAAAGGGATGGCAGGGATACCGGGGAGCTGTTTTTT. Translation gives CASSERDGRDTGELFF.

This chain connects TRBV29-1 to TRBJ2-7; TRBD1 aligns across 7 bases. Germline V gene sequence: CDR1 SQVTM, CDR2 ANQGSEA. The CDR3 runs 13 residues. With 7 bases clipped from V and 7 bases from J, the junction kept 13 bases outside the gene matches. Here the CDR3 reads CSAQPSRGWEQYF. CDR3 nucleotides: TGCAGCGCCCAGCCCAGCAGGGGGTGGGAGCAGTACTTC.

The chain combines TRBV2 with TRBJ2-3, with 11 bases identical to TRBD2. The junction had 7 bases not matched to a gene; V was cut back by 6 bases and J by 5 bases. The CDR3 is 15 amino acids. CDR1 is SNHLY and CDR2 is FYNNEI in the germline V gene. CDR3 nucleotide sequence: TGTGCCAGCAGCCTACTAGCGGGAGTTGGAGATACGCAGTATTTT. This gives the protein CASSLLAGVGDTQYF.

CDR3 region: CASSQASTGMASGYTF. The CDR3, as DNA: TGTGCCAGCAGCCAAGCGTCCACAGGAATGGCAAGTGGCTACACCTTC. The V call is TRBV4-2, the J call TRBJ1-2; D possibly corresponds to TRBD1 (5 bases). CDR3 length: 16 residues. Germline CDR1 is LGHNA and CDR2 is YNFKEQ. The V end was cut by 1 base, the J end by 7 bases, with 19 bases between.

V is TRBV15 and J is TRBJ2-1; 7 nucleotides align to TRBD2. Germline V gives CDR1 LNHNV, CDR2 YYDKDF (reference sequence). J gave up 7 bases and V 5 bases, and 11 bases lay outside the gene matches. The CDR3 length is 15 residues. The CDR3 DNA reads TGTGCCACCAGCGGTTGGGACTACACGGGGAATGAGCAGTTCTTC. Residues: CATSGWDYTGNEQFF.

The V gene is TRBV11-2, the J gene TRBJ2-1; 7 nucleotides line up with TRBD2. The CDR3 consists of 14 residues. V shed 1 base, J shed 6 bases, and the junction held 3 bases outside the gene matches. Looked up from germline, CDR1 is SGHAT and CDR2 is FQNNGV. CDR3 sequence (DNA): TGTGCCAGCAGCTTAGTACTAGCGCCCAATGAGCAGTTCTTC. Its translation: CASSLVLAPNEQFF.

J is TRBJ2-3 and V is TRBV7-2; D call uncertain. Germline loops: CDR1 SGHTA, CDR2 FQGNSA. Trimming took off 7 bases at V and 2 bases at J, with 13 bases between the two ends. CDR3 length: 14 amino acids. This CDR3 is CASTPQALTDTQYF. CDR3 in DNA: TGTGCCAGCACCCCTCAGGCTCTCACAGATACGCAGTATTTT.

The table lists this clone with a few counts. V is TRBV19 and J is TRBJ1-5; the D gene is possibly TRBD1 (5 bases). The CDR3 runs to 16 residues. Germline values: CDR1 LNHDA, CDR2 SQIVND (reference sequence). With 3 bases removed from V and 5 bases from J, the gap between germline ends came to 17 bases. The CDR3 DNA is TGTGCCAGTAGTATTTCCGAGGACGGGGGGGATCAGCCCCAGCATTTT. It specifies CASSISEDGGDQPQHF.

The chain recombines TRBV9 with TRBJ2-1; 7 nucleotides agree with TRBD2. J was trimmed by 7 bases and V by 0 bases; bases with no gene match: 7. Germline-derived CDR1 and CDR2 are SGDLS and YYNGEE. This CDR3 has 15 amino acids. CDR3 nucleotide sequence: TGTGCCAGCAGCGTAGAGGGAGGGAATGGGAATGAGCAGTTCTTC. This gives the protein CASSVEGGNGNEQFF.

The chain combines TRBV14 with TRBJ2-1; 8 nucleotides align to TRBD2. CDR1 is SGHDN, CDR2 FVKESK, per germline. This CDR3 region has 16 residues. V shed 0 bases and J 12 bases; nucleotides not matched to a gene: 13. This CDR3 reads CASSQDRTGRAGRQFF. The CDR3 bases are TGTGCCAGCAGCCAAGATAGGACCGGGAGGGCCGGAAGGCAGTTCTTC.